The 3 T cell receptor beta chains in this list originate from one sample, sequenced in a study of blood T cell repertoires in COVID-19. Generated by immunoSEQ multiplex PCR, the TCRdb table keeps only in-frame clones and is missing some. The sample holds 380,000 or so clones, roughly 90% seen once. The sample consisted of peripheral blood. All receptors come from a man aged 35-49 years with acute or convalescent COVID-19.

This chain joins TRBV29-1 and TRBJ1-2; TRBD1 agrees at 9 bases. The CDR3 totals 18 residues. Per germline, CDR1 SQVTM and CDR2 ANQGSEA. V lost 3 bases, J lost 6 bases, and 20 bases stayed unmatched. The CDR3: CSVERGGTGFSGIDGYTF. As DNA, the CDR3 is TGCAGCGTTGAGAGGGGGGGGACAGGGTTTTCCGGGATAGATGGCTACACCTTC.

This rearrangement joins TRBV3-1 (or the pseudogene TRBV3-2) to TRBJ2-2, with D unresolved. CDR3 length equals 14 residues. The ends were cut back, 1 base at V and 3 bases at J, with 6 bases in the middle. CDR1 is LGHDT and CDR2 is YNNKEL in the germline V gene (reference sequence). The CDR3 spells CASSQVSHTGELFF. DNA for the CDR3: TGTGCCAGCAGCCAAGTAAGCCACACCGGGGAGCTGTTTTTT.

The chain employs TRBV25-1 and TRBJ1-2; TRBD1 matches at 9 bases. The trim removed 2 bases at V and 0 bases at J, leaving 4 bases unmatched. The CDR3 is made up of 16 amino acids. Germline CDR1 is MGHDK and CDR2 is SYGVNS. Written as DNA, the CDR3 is TGTGCCAGCAGTGAAATTGGGGACAGGGCTAACTATGGCTACACCTTC. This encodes CASSEIGDRANYGYTF.